Following are 24 T cell receptor beta chains from one sample sequenced in a study of T cells in Graves' hyperthyroidism and ophthalmopathy. Regions amplified from RNA transcripts were the TCR beta CDR3 regions. The TCR CDR3 was amplified in a first-round RT-PCR using the HTBI primer set. TCRdb itself ran the multiplex PCR reads through MiXCR, one entry per CDR3 protein. The profile covers some 370,000 distinct CDR3 sequences, with about a sixth appearing a single time and roughly a third taken by the ten largest. The sequenced material came from blood. These TCRs come from a woman aged 25 to 45 with Graves' hyperthyroidism that later progressed to Graves' ophthalmopathy.

Comment on this clonotype: This may come from a read error, since a much larger clone is one base off. V is TRBV20-1 and J is TRBJ2-5, with D perhaps being TRBD1 or TRBD2 (5 bases each). The CDR3 has 15 residues. Germline V gives CDR1 DFQATT, CDR2 SNEGSKA (reference sequence). The CDR3 DNA reads TGCGGTGCTGCGAGTGGGGGATTGGATCAAGAGACCCAGTACTTC. It codes for CGAASGGLDQETQYF.

This clonotype has ten or more counts. V and J are TRBV3-1 and TRBJ2-7, with TRBD2 matching over 8 bases. Germline CDR1 is LGHDT and CDR2 is YNNKEL (reference sequence). The CDR3 runs 15 residues. V lost 4 bases to trimming and J lost 4 bases; unmatched junction nucleotides: 9. The CDR3: CASSLGTSRVYEQYF. The CDR3 coding sequence is TGTGCCAGCAGCCTCGGGACTAGTAGGGTATACGAGCAGTACTTC.

The J gene is TRBJ1-1, the V gene TRBV18; TRBD1 aligns across 8 bases. J lost 6 bases, V lost 3 bases, and 9 bases had no gene match. Germline CDR1 reads KGHSH; CDR2 reads LQKENI. The length of the CDR3 is 15 residues. The CDR3 sequence is CASSPTGQAAAEAFF. The CDR3 DNA reads as TGTGCCAGCTCACCTACGGGACAGGCCGCGGCTGAAGCTTTCTTT.

DNA for the CDR3: TGTGCCATCGAGGGGGATGTGGGCACTGAAGCTTTCTTT. It specifies CAIEGDVGTEAFF. The genes are TRBV10-3 and TRBJ1-1, with D maybe TRBD1 (6 bases). The V end lost 8 bases, the J end lost 4 bases, and 14 bases lay between the germline ends. CDR3 size: 13 residues. CDR1 is ENHRY and CDR2 is SYGVKD in the germline V gene.

This clonotype was seen many times. The rearrangement joins TRBV5-1 to TRBJ1-2; D might be TRBD1 (5 bases). This CDR3 is built from 13 residues. From germline, CDR1 is SGHRS and CDR2 YFSETQ. The germline V and J ends were trimmed by 5 bases and 5 bases, with 13 bases remaining between them. CDR3 nucleotides: TGCGCCAGCAGTCCAGGGACGGAATATGGCTACACCTTC. Translation gives CASSPGTEYGYTF.

This chain connects TRBV29-1 to TRBJ2-7, with TRBD1 matching over 7 bases. CDR1 SQVTM and CDR2 ANQGSEA come from the germline V gene. The ends lost 3 bases at V and 6 bases at J; junction bases unmatched: 8. This CDR3 contains 13 residues. The chain's CDR3 is CSVDVYRGGEQYF. The DNA for the CDR3 is TGCAGCGTTGACGTCTACAGGGGCGGCGAGCAGTACTTC.

The J gene is TRBJ2-1, the V gene TRBV5-1, with 8 bases fitting TRBD1. CDR1 is SGHRS and CDR2 is YFSETQ in the germline V gene. Trimming at V came to 1 base and at J to 1 base, leaving 4 bases not matched to a gene. The length of the CDR3 is 16 residues. CDR3 bases: TGCGCCAGCAGCTTGTTAGGACAGGGTTCCTACAATGAGCAGTTCTTC. Protein product: CASSLLGQGSYNEQFF.

Of note for this clonotype: A much larger clone is a single base away; this may be a read error. This sequence joins TRBV30 and TRBJ1-4; D remains unclear. The CDR3 sequence is 12 residues long. The V and J ends lost 7 bases and 0 bases respectively, with 6 bases between them. Germline V lookup: CDR1 GTSNPN, CDR2 SVGIG (reference sequence). As DNA, the CDR3 is TGTGCCTCTGTTACAACTAATGAAAAACTGTTTTTT. It specifies CASVTTNEKLFF.

This clonotype occurred many times. V and J are TRBV20-1 and TRBJ2-1, with 10 bases fitting TRBD2. The ends lost 2 bases at V and 2 bases at J; junction bases unmatched: 9. Germline V gene data show CDR1 as DFQATT and CDR2 as SNEGSKA (reference sequence). The CDR3 is made up of 17 amino acids. CDR3 sequence: CSARYQLAGLTYNEQFF. In nucleotides, the CDR3 is TGCAGTGCTAGATATCAACTAGCGGGGTTAACCTACAATGAGCAGTTCTTC.

This clonotype was detected many times. This chain links TRBV9 with TRBJ2-1; the match to TRBD2 covers 8 bases. V shed 3 bases and J 4 bases; nucleotides not matched to a gene: 6. Germline V gene data show CDR1 as SGDLS and CDR2 as YYNGEE. This CDR3 has 15 residues. CDR3 coding DNA: TGTGCCAGCAGCGAAACTAGCGGAAGTTACAATGAGCAGTTCTTC. Translating it yields CASSETSGSYNEQFF. Drawing the rest from reference TRBV9 and TRBJ2-1, the complete variable domain is DSGVTQTPKHLITATGQRVTLRCSPRSGDLSVYWYQQSLDQGLQFLIQYYNGEERAKGNILERFSAQQFPDLHSELNLSSLELGDSALYFCASSETSGSYNEQFFGPGTRLTVL.

The gene calls are TRBV14 and TRBJ2-2, with a possible D match to TRBD1 (6 bases). Deletions cut 5 bases from V and 7 bases from J, with 14 bases between. CDR3 length equals 14 residues. CDR1 is SGHDN, CDR2 FVKESK, per germline. The CDR3 protein is CASSLRQDGGELFF. The CDR3 region has the DNA TGTGCCAGCAGCTTACGACAGGATGGCGGGGAGCTGTTTTTT.

This clonotype was counted ten times or more. This sequence joins TRBV7-9 and TRBJ1-2; no clear D gene. The V and J ends lost 6 bases and 7 bases respectively, with 9 bases between them. This CDR3 spans 11 amino acids. The germline V gene has CDR1 SEHNR and CDR2 FQNEAQ (reference sequence). The CDR3 DNA reads TGTGCCAGCAGAAGTGGGCGTGGCTACACCTTC. Translated, it gives CASRSGRGYTF.

There are many counts of this clonotype. V usage is TRBV7-9 and J usage is TRBJ2-5; 12 bases agree with TRBD1. The V gene end was trimmed by 5 bases and the J gene end by 1 base; junction bases not matched to a gene: 5. The CDR3 is 16 residues long. Germline CDR1 SEHNR, CDR2 FQNEAQ (reference sequence). The CDR3 here is CASSPGDRGPQETQYF. Here the CDR3 DNA reads TGTGCCAGCAGCCCCGGGGACAGGGGGCCCCAAGAGACCCAGTACTTC.

The chain links TRBV5-1 to TRBJ1-3, with D possibly TRBD1 on 5 matching bases. Germline V gives CDR1 SGHRS, CDR2 YFSETQ. The ends were cut back, 0 bases at V and 3 bases at J, with 13 bases in the middle. The CDR3 sequence is 16 residues long. The CDR3 here is CASSLVPGVFGNTIYF. CDR3 nucleotides: TGCGCCAGCAGCTTGGTACCGGGGGTCTTTGGAAACACCATATATTTT.

The sample holds many counts of this clonotype. The genes are TRBV28 and TRBJ2-7; TRBD1 is a possible D gene (6 bases). Trimming shortened V by 5 bases and J by 5 bases, and 16 bases separated the two germline ends. Germline CDR1 and CDR2: MDHEN and SYDVKM. The CDR3 loop spans 14 amino acids. This CDR3 reads CASSRGQGWNEQYF. CDR3 in DNA: TGTGCCAGCAGTCGAGGGCAGGGGTGGAACGAGCAGTACTTC.

V and J are TRBV7-9 and TRBJ2-1; the D is unclear. CDR1 is SEHNR, CDR2 FQNEAQ, per germline (reference sequence). This CDR3 has 17 residues. Trimming cost V 5 bases and J 0 bases, with 17 bases left between them. The CDR3: CASSTYTRRNSYNEQFF. CDR3 coding DNA: TGTGCCAGCAGCACCTATACCAGGCGGAACTCCTACAATGAGCAGTTCTTC.

In its sample, this clonotype was seen many times. The J gene is TRBJ1-4, the V gene TRBV28; unclear D gene. Trimming removed 5 bases at V and 1 base at J, with 14 bases between. The CDR3 spans 16 residues. The germline CDR1 and CDR2 sequences are MDHEN and SYDVKM. The CDR3 here is CASSKSFWGTNEKLFF. CDR3 bases: TGTGCCAGCAGTAAATCTTTTTGGGGAACTAATGAAAAACTGTTTTTT.

This clonotype was picked up many times. The chain has TRBV28 and TRBJ1-2; maybe TRBD1 (5 bases). This CDR3 is built from 13 residues. The V end lost 9 bases, the J end lost 6 bases, and 17 bases lay between the germline ends. Germline V gene lookup returns CDR1 MDHEN and CDR2 SYDVKM. The CDR3 is CASKRGAADGYTF. For the CDR3, the DNA is TGTGCCAGTAAGAGGGGAGCTGCGGATGGCTACACCTTC.

This clonotype was counted ten times or more. The V and J genes are TRBV6-1 and TRBJ1-2; TRBD1 aligns across 9 bases. The CDR3 contains 14 residues. J was trimmed by 7 bases and V by 6 bases; bases with no gene match: 9. CDR1 MNHNS and CDR2 SASEGT come from the germline V gene. CDR3 nucleotides: TGTGCCAGCAGCCAAGGACAGGGGAGAAGTGGCTACACCTTC. Translating it yields CASSQGQGRSGYTF.

The chain carries TRBV6-1 and TRBJ2-1; no firm D call. The CDR3 sequence is 17 residues long. The V gene's germline CDR1 is MNHNS and CDR2 SASEGT. Between the trimmed V and J ends, which lost 6 bases and 4 bases, there was a span of 22 bases. The CDR3 protein is CASSPPHGPYKYNEQFF. DNA for the CDR3: TGTGCCAGCAGCCCCCCCCACGGGCCATACAAATACAATGAGCAGTTCTTC.

A remark on this clonotype: It is likely a read error, because the conserved phenylalanine at the end of the CDR3 is missing. V usage is TRBV11-1 and J usage is TRBJ2-5, with TRBD2 matching 13 bases. Trimming cost V 5 bases and J 5 bases; bases outside gene matches: 8. There are 16 residues in the CDR3. Germline-derived CDR1 and CDR2 are SGHAT and FQDESV (reference sequence). The CDR3 DNA sequence: TGTGCCAGCAGCCCACGGACTAGCGGGAGTCCGGAGACCCAGTACCTC. It is translated as CASSPRTSGSPETQYL.

This clonotype was observed at least ten times. V is TRBV7-9 and J is TRBJ2-3; 9 nucleotides line up with TRBD2. Per the germline V gene, CDR1 is SEHNR and CDR2 is FQNEAQ (reference sequence). This CDR3 is built from 16 residues. The V gene end was trimmed by 4 bases and the J gene end by 6 bases; junction bases not matched to a gene: 11. CDR3 residues: CASSYEASGTSDTQYF. The DNA of the CDR3 is TGTGCCAGCAGCTACGAAGCTAGCGGGACTTCGGATACGCAGTATTTT.

This chain joins TRBV6-1 and TRBJ1-5, with TRBD1 matching 8 bases. Per germline, CDR1 MNHNS and CDR2 SASEGT. The CDR3 consists of 14 residues. V was clipped by 8 bases and J by 0 bases; unmatched bases: 3. This CDR3 is CASVDRASNQPQHF. CDR3 nucleotide sequence: TGTGCCAGCGTGGACAGGGCTAGCAATCAGCCCCAGCATTTT.

In this sample, this clonotype turned up many times. The chain combines TRBV20-1 with TRBJ2-7; 7 nucleotides line up with TRBD2. V lost 0 bases, J lost 1 base, and 9 bases stayed unmatched. Germline V lookup: CDR1 DFQATT, CDR2 SNEGSKA (reference sequence). The CDR3 loop spans 16 amino acids. This chain's CDR3 is CSARDKGGLRSYEQYF. In nucleotides, the CDR3 is TGCAGTGCTAGAGATAAGGGAGGGTTAAGGTCCTACGAGCAGTACTTC.